This entry is about one T cell receptor (beta chain). This record belongs to a study of shared clonotypes between healthy human individuals. Repertoires were generated with immunoSEQ multiplex PCR, while TCRdb's copy carries only in-frame clones and drops some. Of approximately 2.3 million clones listed, 80% to 95% are singletons. Germline V gives CDR1 MDHEN, CDR2 SYDVKM. This CDR3 has 13 amino acids. V was clipped by 4 bases and J by 7 bases, with 8 bases between them. The sequencing sample was made of naive CD4+ T cells from PBMCs. The subset here: CD45RA+ positively selected. V is TRBV28 and J is TRBJ1-6; D ambiguous. The TCR sequence derives from a man between 18 and 29 years old in good health. Some clones in this sample may be carry-over from other donors' samples. In DNA form, the CDR3 reads TGTGCCAGCAGTTCGCCCTTAAATTCACCCCTCCACTTT. Its translation is CASSSPLNSPLHF.